This passage covers 10 T cell receptor beta chains from one sample sequenced in a study of T cell repertoires in cytomegalovirus infection. Using its own MiXCR run on the reads, TCRdb lists one record per CDR3 protein. The repertoire includes 200,000 to 300,000 distinct CDR3 sequences, 9% to 15% of them detected once, and approximately 1.6% sits in the top ten. Material: PBMCs. The receptor set was obtained from a human donor in good health (CMV status not recorded). Some clones in this sample may be carry-over from other donors' samples.

The rearrangement uses TRBV25-1 and TRBJ1-5; maybe TRBD1 (5 bases). This CDR3 is 14 amino acids long. Germline values: CDR1 MGHDK, CDR2 SYGVNS. V lost 4 bases and J 4 bases, leaving 11 bases between the germline ends. The CDR3 sequence is CASSGRGGNQPQHF. CDR3 DNA: TGTGCCAGCAGTGGTCGGGGGGGGAATCAGCCCCAGCATTTT.

Worth noting for this clonotype: At one end the junction does not follow the germline gene, possibly because of a read error. V and J are TRBV28 and TRBJ2-1; 11 positions match TRBD2. Germline V CDR1 and CDR2: MDHEN, SYDVKM. The CDR3 is 15 amino acids. The CDR3 spells CASSPTSGTFNEHFF. As DNA, the CDR3 is TGTGCCAGCAGTCCGACTAGCGGGACGTTCAATGAGCATTTCTTC.

This rearrangement joins TRBV4-1 to TRBJ2-2; D gene ambiguous. The V and J ends lost 0 bases and 7 bases respectively, with 15 bases between them. Per the germline V gene, CDR1 is MGHRA and CDR2 is YSYEKL. The CDR3 is made up of 16 amino acids. CDR3 nucleotide sequence: TGCGCCAGCAGCCAAGATAGTCGAGCCGTGGTCGGGGAGCTGTTTTTT. It codes for CASSQDSRAVVGELFF.

In its sample, this clonotype was seen many times. V gene TRBV7-2 combines with J gene TRBJ2-5; 12 nucleotides agree with TRBD2. J was trimmed by 5 bases and V by 3 bases; bases with no gene match: 4. This CDR3 is 15 amino acids long. Germline values: CDR1 SGHTA, CDR2 FQGNSA. The CDR3 loop is CASSLTSGGLETQYF. The CDR3 DNA follows: TGTGCCAGCAGCTTGACTAGCGGGGGTCTCGAGACCCAGTACTTC.

This clonotype was counted at least ten times. V usage is TRBV28 and J usage is TRBJ2-1, with TRBD1 matching 9 bases. The CDR3 covers 16 residues. The germline CDR1 and CDR2 sequences are MDHEN and SYDVKM. Trimming took 8 bases from V and 1 from J; bases not matched to a gene: 9. The CDR3 DNA sequence: TGTGCCAGCGCACCGGACAGGGGACAATCCTACAATGAGCAGTTCTTC. Its protein product is CASAPDRGQSYNEQFF.

The V gene is TRBV12-5, the J gene TRBJ1-1, with TRBD1 identical over 7 bases. The CDR3 contains 16 residues. J lost 3 bases, V lost 3 bases, and 10 bases had no gene match. Germline V gives CDR1 LGHNT, CDR2 FRNRAP. CDR3 DNA: TGTGCTAGTGGTTTCTCTCAGGGGGTTGGGCACACTGAAGCTTTCTTT. Its protein is CASGFSQGVGHTEAFF.

This clonotype was counted many times. The chain is built from TRBV12-3 or TRBV12-4 and TRBJ1-5, with a tentative D call TRBD1 (5 bases). The CDR3 is 14 amino acids. Trimming took 6 bases from V and 7 from J, leaving 16 bases between them. The CDR3 nucleotides read TGTGCCAGCAGAGATTCCGGGACCCAACAGCCCCAGCATTTT. Translation: CASRDSGTQQPQHF.

This clonotype was observed many times. The chain uses TRBV6-1 and TRBJ2-7; maybe TRBD1 (6 bases). Germline values: CDR1 MNHNS, CDR2 SASEGT. The length of the CDR3 is 15 residues. The V and J ends lost 2 bases and 6 bases respectively, with 17 bases between them. CDR3 sequence reads: CASSEMWGQDLEQYF. The DNA of the CDR3 is TGTGCCAGCAGTGAAATGTGGGGGCAAGACCTCGAGCAGTACTTC.

Worth noting for this clonotype: A read error may explain this, as a much larger clone is one base away. This sequence joins TRBV6-8 and TRBJ2-2; TRBD1 agrees at 8 bases. The V gene's germline CDR1 is MNHGY and CDR2 SAAAGT. This CDR3 region has 21 residues. CDR3 coding DNA: TGTGCCAGCAGTCTCCGGTCCTTTCGGGACAGGTTAGCCGTGAACACCGGGGAGCTGCTTTTT. It specifies CASSLRSFRDRLAVNTGELLF.

The table lists this clonotype with many counts. This chain joins TRBV28 and TRBJ2-3, with 12 bases aligning to TRBD2. The CDR3 is made up of 15 amino acids. From germline, CDR1 is MDHEN and CDR2 SYDVKM. The ends lost 7 bases at V and 2 bases at J; junction bases unmatched: 4. The CDR3 DNA follows: TGTGCCAGCAAGACTAGCGGGAGTCCCACAGATACGCAGTATTTT. Amino acids: CASKTSGSPTDTQYF.